Each of the 20 T cell receptor beta chains below was sequenced from the same sample in a study of metastatic and nonmetastatic thyroid tumors. Until they underwent thyroid surgery, no patient had received any treatment. TCRdb re-processed the PCR reads through MiXCR. The table records 35,000 to 50,000 clones, 17% of them present only once. The sequenced sample consisted of tumor tissue. The receptors stem from a female donor with papillary thyroid cancer or a benign thyroid nodule (not recorded which). Some clones in this sample may be carry-over from other donors' samples.

The chain links TRBV20-1 to TRBJ2-7; 10 bases line up with TRBD2. The J segment lost 10 bases and the V segment lost 2 bases, leaving 11 bases of the junction unmatched. CDR1 is DFQATT, CDR2 SNEGSKA, per germline (reference sequence). This CDR3 is built from 14 residues. CDR3 nucleotides: TGCAGTGCTAGACCAAGCGGGAGGGTAGGTGATCAGTACTTC. Translated, it gives CSARPSGRVGDQYF.

This clone was counted many times. This chain uses TRBV20-1 with TRBJ2-1, with a tentative D call TRBD1 (7 bases). Germline loops: CDR1 DFQATT, CDR2 SNEGSKA (reference sequence). The CDR3 runs to 16 residues. Trimming removed 3 bases from V and 0 bases from J, with 15 bases in between. Written as DNA, the CDR3 is TGCAGTGCTAGGACTCAGGGGGGATCCTCCTACAATGAGCAGTTCTTC. Translated, it gives CSARTQGGSSYNEQFF.

About this clone itself: A much larger clone sits a single nucleotide away, making a read error possible. This specimen includes other DNA sequences encoding the same CDR3. V is TRBV11-1 and J is TRBJ2-7, with D unresolved. Germline V gene data show CDR1 as SGHAT and CDR2 as FQDESV (reference sequence). The CDR3 runs to 16 residues. For the CDR3, the DNA is TGTGTCAGCAGCTTAAGTGGGCACACCGCTGCGTACGAGCAGTGCTTT. Its translation: CVSSLSGHTAAYEQCF.

This clone was observed many times. The CDR3 bases are TGCAGCGGCGGGACTAGCGGGAGTCAAGATACGCAGTATTTT. It specifies CSGGTSGSQDTQYF. The chain joins TRBV29-1 to TRBJ2-3; 14 positions agree with TRBD2. With 7 bases clipped from V and 5 bases from J, the junction kept 5 bases outside the gene matches. Per the germline V gene, CDR1 is SQVTM and CDR2 is ANQGSEA. This CDR3 region has 14 residues.

This clone appeared many times. This chain links TRBV11-2 with TRBJ1-3, with D possibly matching TRBD1 (5 bases). Per the germline V gene, CDR1 is SGHAT and CDR2 is FQNNGV. V shed 2 bases and J shed 4 bases, with 15 bases lying between them. The length of the CDR3 is 16 residues. CDR3 nucleotides: TGTGCCAGCAGCTTATATAGCAGGGTGCGCGGAAACACCATATATTTT. Its protein product is CASSLYSRVRGNTIYF.

This clone showed up many times. The V call is TRBV30, the J call TRBJ2-5, with 7 bases identical to TRBD2. Germline V gene sequence: CDR1 GTSNPN, CDR2 SVGIG (reference sequence). The CDR3 has 11 amino acids. Trimming at V came to 4 bases and at J to 8 bases, leaving 4 bases not matched to a gene. The CDR3 DNA reads TGTGCCTGGAACGGCGGGAGCACCCAGTACTTC. This encodes CAWNGGSTQYF.

As for this clone: A read error may account for a junction end that differs from germline. The J gene is TRBJ2-7, the V gene TRBV4-1, with D possibly matching TRBD1 (6 bases). The CDR3 contains 13 residues. Per the germline V gene, CDR1 is MGHRA and CDR2 is YSYEKL. CDR3 in DNA: TGCGCCATCAGCCCCCCACAGGGCCACGAGCAGTACTTC. It codes for CAISPPQGHEQYF.

There are many counts of this clone. This chain uses TRBV10-3 with TRBJ1-1; a possible D gene is TRBD1 (5 bases). Germline assignment: CDR1 ENHRY and CDR2 SYGVKD. CDR3 length: 13 amino acids. Trimming pared 7 bases from V and 5 bases from J, leaving 14 bases between. The CDR3 here is CAITGTEGTEAFF. The CDR3, as DNA: TGTGCCATCACTGGGACCGAGGGAACTGAAGCTTTCTTT.

The table lists this clone with many counts. This rearrangement joins TRBV11-2 to TRBJ1-2; D unresolved. This CDR3 region has 14 residues. Germline lookup yields CDR1 SGHAT and CDR2 FQNNGV. V lost 6 bases, J lost 4 bases, and 15 bases lay in between. CDR3 protein: CASRPISDSYGYTF. The CDR3 nucleotides read TGTGCCAGCAGACCAATAAGTGATTCCTATGGCTACACCTTC.

This clone was found many times. The chain couples TRBV18 to TRBJ1-4; the match to TRBD1 covers 7 bases. The CDR3 has 13 amino acids. V gave up 5 bases and J gave up 6 bases; unmatched junction bases: 3. Germline lookup yields CDR1 KGHSH and CDR2 LQKENI. CDR3 loop: CASSMGTDEKLFF. The CDR3 region has the DNA TGTGCCAGCTCAATGGGGACAGATGAAAAACTGTTTTTT.

This clone was counted between two and nine times. The chain combines TRBV6-2 or TRBV6-3 with TRBJ2-7, with 15 bases that match TRBD2. There are 16 residues in the CDR3. Germline V gene data show CDR1 as MNHEY and CDR2 as SVGEGT. The V and J ends lost 6 bases and 4 bases, in that order; junction bases with no gene match: 7. The CDR3 coding sequence is TGTGCCAGCAGCAAACTCGGACTAGCGGGAGGGTACGAGCAGTACTTC. Encoded protein: CASSKLGLAGGYEQYF.

The table lists this clone with many counts. The chain recombines TRBV2 with TRBJ1-1; 8 bases are a match to TRBD1. Trimming took 6 bases from V and 1 from J; bases not matched to a gene: 4. CDR1 and CDR2 from the germline V gene are SNHLY and FYNNEI. The CDR3 has 14 residues. The CDR3: CASSPGQENTEAFF. CDR3 nucleotides: TGTGCCAGCAGCCCGGGACAGGAGAACACTGAAGCTTTCTTT.

The chain links TRBV6-1 to TRBJ2-7, with 11 nucleotides matching TRBD1. The CDR3 consists of 15 residues. The V gene end was trimmed by 4 bases and the J gene end by 3 bases; junction bases not matched to a gene: 5. The germline gives CDR1 MNHNS, CDR2 SASEGT. CDR3 in amino acids: CASSVSGTGGYEQYF. The CDR3 nucleotides are TGTGCCAGCAGTGTTTCCGGGACAGGGGGCTACGAGCAGTACTTC.

In its sample, this clone was seen many times. This chain uses TRBV6-1 with TRBJ2-1; a possible D gene is TRBD1 (5 bases). Trimming stripped 5 bases from V and 7 bases from J, with 9 bases between. Germline CDR1 is MNHNS and CDR2 is SASEGT. The CDR3 contains 12 residues. CDR3 bases: TGTGCCAGCAGTACTTCAGGGAATGAGCAGTTCTTC. This encodes CASSTSGNEQFF.

This clone was recorded many times. The junction departs from the called germline gene at one end, perhaps through a read error. The chain recombines TRBV29-1 with TRBJ2-1; no reliable D call. Germline CDR1 is SQVTM and CDR2 is ANQGSEA. There are 11 residues in the CDR3. CDR3 nucleotide sequence: TGCAGCGTTGTAGAAGACCCTCATCGCCTCTTC. It translates to CSVVEDPHRLF.

This clone has at least ten counts. This chain links TRBV24-1 with TRBJ2-5; tentatively, D is TRBD2 (7 bases). Germline CDR1 KGHDR, CDR2 SFDVKD. The CDR3 runs 14 residues. Trimming took off 7 bases at V and 2 bases at J, with 13 bases between the two ends. As DNA, the CDR3 is TGTGCCACCAGGGGGAGGGACACACAAGAGACCCAGTACTTC. This translates into CATRGRDTQETQYF.

Notes on this clone: Just one base apart from a much larger clone, this may be a read error. This sequence joins TRBV5-4 and TRBJ2-3, with 12 bases matching TRBD1. The CDR3 is made up of 16 amino acids. The V gene end was trimmed by 4 bases and the J gene end by 3 bases; junction bases not matched to a gene: 6. In germline, CDR1 is SGHNT, CDR2 YYREEE (reference sequence). The CDR3 spells CASSVGTGGSTDTQYF. The CDR3 bases are TGTGCCAGCAGCGTGGGGACAGGGGGCAGTACAGATACGCAGTATTTT.

Ten or more counts support this clone. The chain uses TRBV6-1 and TRBJ2-1; TRBD2 matches 10 bases. Unmatched junction bases numbered 8, after V lost 6 bases and J lost 6 bases. This CDR3 spans 15 amino acids. CDR1 and CDR2 (germline): MNHNS, SASEGT. The DNA of the CDR3 is TGTGCCAGCAGCCTTTTCCTAGCGGGAGTCAATGAGCAGTTCTTC. Protein: CASSLFLAGVNEQFF.

V and J are TRBV7-2 and TRBJ2-2; the match to TRBD2 covers 9 bases. The CDR3 is 16 residues long. CDR1 is SGHTA and CDR2 is FQGNSA in the germline V gene. With 1 base clipped from V and 5 bases from J, the junction kept 5 bases outside the gene matches. The CDR3 DNA sequence: TGTGCCAGCAGCTTAGGCGCGGGAGGGCCTACCGGGGAGCTGTTTTTT. This encodes CASSLGAGGPTGELFF. Using reference TRBV7-2 and TRBJ2-2 for the parts outside the CDR3, the full variable domain is GAGVSQSPSNKVTEKGKDVELRCDPISGHTALYWYRQSLGQGLEFLIYFQGNSAPDKSGLPSDRFSAERTGGSVSTLTIQRTQQEDSAVYLCASSLGAGGPTGELFFGEGSRLTVL.

This clone came up many times. The chain is built from TRBV3-1 and TRBJ1-2, with D possibly TRBD1 on 5 matching bases. V lost 1 base and J lost 4, with 19 bases in between. The CDR3 sequence is 17 residues long. Looked up from germline, CDR1 is LGHDT and CDR2 is YNNKEL (reference sequence). DNA for the CDR3: TGTGCCAGCAGCCAAGCCGGGGCCAGGGTTTTGGGCTATGGCTACACCTTC. Encoded protein: CASSQAGARVLGYGYTF.